This TCR beta chain was retrieved from a study of CD8 T cells in ankylosing spondylitis. Study findings and constraints: For ankylosing spondylitis blood, a TCR beta motif of 7 to 9 highly homologous variants appeared characteristic.

Each TCR beta library was made by quantitative 5'-RACE that incorporated molecular barcodes. TCRdb redid the calling of the 5' RACE reads with MiXCR, one entry per CDR3 protein. The sample comprises around 130,000 distinct CDR3 sequences, over 15% of which are singletons, and roughly a third rests with the top ten. Points on this clonotype: Its target is not known.

With V trimmed by 3 bases and J by 4 bases, 9 bases remained unmatched. The CDR3 sequence is 15 residues long. The germline V gene has CDR1 SEHNR and CDR2 FQNEAQ (reference sequence). Sequencing used blood, either unsorted or a sorted T cell fraction (not recorded which). The chain joins TRBV7-9 to TRBJ2-7; TRBD2 aligns across 7 bases. This receptor was obtained from a male donor with ankylosing spondylitis. CDR3 amino acids: CASSFISGARYEQYF. The DNA for the CDR3 is TGTGCCAGCAGCTTTATCAGCGGGGCAAGATACGAGCAGTACTTC.